The rows below give T cell receptor beta chains drawn from one sample of a study of T cell responses to AZD1222 COVID-19 vaccine. Method: immunoSEQ multiplex PCR; TCRdb's copy keeps in-frame clones and lacks some. The table records around 120,000 clones, around 89% of them present only once. This material consisted of peripheral blood, taken on day 0 of MenACWY control vaccination. These receptors all come from an adult in good health. Both conserved end residues are part of each CDR3. A D gene is named only where the DNA matches it firmly. Size values are once, few and many counts, or a class for expanded clones, and some rows have none.

d_gene,abundance,v_gene,j_gene,CDR3nt,CDR3aa
-,-,TRBV28,TRBJ1-1,TGTGCCAGCAGTTTGGGAGGGGACTCGAACACTGAAGCTTTCTTT,CASSLGGDSNTEAFF
TRBD1,-,TRBV19,TRBJ1-5,TGTGCCAGTATGACCAGGGGGATTCGGAATCAGCCCCAGCATTTT,CASMTRGIRNQPQHF
-,-,TRBV6-5,TRBJ1-2,TGTGCCAGCAGTTACGACAGCAGACAGGGCTACACCTTC,CASSYDSRQGYTF
-,-,TRBV6-5,TRBJ1-3,TGTGCCAGAGGAGAGGTGGGGGGAAACACCATATATTTT,CARGEVGGNTIYF
-,-,TRBV6-6,TRBJ2-2,TGTGCCAGCAGATCGCAGTCCACCGGGGAGCTGTTTTTT,CASRSQSTGELFF
-,-,TRBV30,TRBJ2-2,TGTGCCTGGAGTCGAGCCGGGGAGCTGTTTTTT,CAWSRAGELFF
TRBD2,-,TRBV14,TRBJ2-1,TGTGCCAGCAGCCAAGATGGTTTCCTAGCGGGAAGAAGCTCCTACAATGAGCAGTTCTTC,CASSQDGFLAGRSSYNEQFF
-,-,TRBV5-5,TRBJ1-2,TGTGCCAGCAGCTTGGTCCCCGAAGGAGGCTACACCTTC,CASSLVPEGGYTF
-,-,TRBV7-9,TRBJ1-2,TGTGCCAGCAGCTTAGAAGTGAGGGGGTACACCTTC,CASSLEVRGYTF
-,-,TRBV24-1,TRBJ1-2,TGTGCCACCAGTGATACCGCAGAGAGAGGGAACAGCTATGGCTACACCTTC,CATSDTAERGNSYGYTF
TRBD1,-,TRBV5-1,TRBJ2-5,TGCGCCAGCAGCAGCCAGACAGGGGGAGAGACCCAGTACTTC,CASSSQTGGETQYF
-,-,TRBV2,TRBJ2-5,TGTGCCAGCAGTGAACAGCGGGCATATCAAGAGACCCAGTACTTC,CASSEQRAYQETQYF
-,-,TRBV6-5,TRBJ1-1,TGTGCCAGCAGTCAACTAAACACTGAAGCTTTCTTT,CASSQLNTEAFF
-,-,TRBV12-3/TRBV12-4,TRBJ1-2,TGTGCCAGCAGTTTAATCACCGACTATGGCTACACCTTC,CASSLITDYGYTF
TRBD1,once,TRBV7-2,TRBJ2-1,TGTGCCAGCAGCCCCAGGGGGCCGTTCATCAATGAGCAGTTCTTC,CASSPRGPFINEQFF
-,-,TRBV6-6,TRBJ1-1,TGTGCCAGCAGTTCTCGAGACAGTGACACTGAAGCTTTCTTT,CASSSRDSDTEAFF
TRBD1,-,TRBV7-8,TRBJ2-1,TGTGCCAGCAGCCCCTGGGACAGGGAGCACAATGAGCAGTTCTTC,CASSPWDREHNEQFF
TRBD2,-,TRBV4-3,TRBJ2-1,TGCGCCAGCAGCCGGGGACCTAGCGGGAGTAGCAATGAGCAGTTCTTC,CASSRGPSGSSNEQFF
-,-,TRBV5-1,TRBJ1-4,TGCGCCAGCAGCTTGGGTCTAGACGGTCAAAAACTGTTTTTT,CASSLGLDGQKLFF
TRBD1,-,TRBV6-5,TRBJ2-7,TGTGCCAGCAGTTACGAACAGGGGGTCTACGAGCAGTACTTC,CASSYEQGVYEQYF
TRBD2,-,TRBV7-6,TRBJ2-5,TGTGCCAGCGCTCAACTAGCGAGCGAGACCCAGTACTTC,CASAQLASETQYF
-,-,TRBV19,TRBJ1-6,TGTGCCTCGAGGGCCCTCGGACGGAGCCTGGGTAATTCACCCCTCCACTTT,CASRALGRSLGNSPLHF
-,-,TRBV27,TRBJ2-1,TGTGCCAGCAGTCAGAGCAATGAGCAGTTCTTC,CASSQSNEQFF
-,-,TRBV15,TRBJ2-3,TGTGCCACCAGCAGAGATCGGGCAGGGGGGGTGGATACGCAGTATTTT,CATSRDRAGGVDTQYF
TRBD2,-,TRBV28,TRBJ2-7,TGTGCCAGCGCTCGCGCGGGAGGCACCTACGAGCAGTACTTC,CASARAGGTYEQYF
-,-,TRBV20-1,TRBJ1-2,TGCAGTGCTAAGTTTGATGGCTACACCTTC,CSAKFDGYTF
TRBD1,-,TRBV20-1,TRBJ2-1,TGCAGTGCTAGTCCACCAGGGGGTTCCGACAATGAGCAGTTCTTC,CSASPPGGSDNEQFF
TRBD1,-,TRBV9,TRBJ2-7,TGTGCCAGCAGCGCGACAGGGCTTGGAGGCTCCTACGAGCAGTACTTC,CASSATGLGGSYEQYF
TRBD2,-,TRBV18,TRBJ2-3,TGTGCCAGCTCACCCCTGGGTACAACTAGCGGGACTACAGATACGCAGTATTTT,CASSPLGTTSGTTDTQYF
-,-,TRBV9,TRBJ1-2,TGTGCCAGCAGCGAAACATTCAGGGCTAACTATGGCTACACCTTC,CASSETFRANYGYTF
-,-,TRBV7-9,TRBJ1-1,TGTGCCAGCAGGGATAACGGGGGTACTGAAGCTTTCTTT,CASRDNGGTEAFF
TRBD1,-,TRBV18,TRBJ1-1,TGTGCCAGCTCACGACTACAACCGGGACAGGGAGTGAAGGGGTTGACTGAAGCTTTCTTT,CASSRLQPGQGVKGLTEAFF
TRBD1,-,TRBV2,TRBJ1-1,TGTGCCAGCAGCGTAGGACAGGGGAGCACTGAAGCTTTCTTT,CASSVGQGSTEAFF
-,-,TRBV2,TRBJ1-4,TGTGCCAGCAGTGACGAGGGAGGTCGTGAAAAACTGTTTTTT,CASSDEGGREKLFF
-,-,TRBV11-2,TRBJ2-2,TGTGCCAGCAGCTTGTTCGGGACACCGAACACCGGGGAGCTGTTTTTT,CASSLFGTPNTGELFF
-,-,TRBV19,TRBJ2-3,TGTGCCAGTACGTCGAAGTCTAGCACAGATACGCAGTATTTT,CASTSKSSTDTQYF
-,-,TRBV19,TRBJ1-4,TGTGCCAGTAGTATCGACAGGTTTGCAACTAATGAAAAACTGTTTTTT,CASSIDRFATNEKLFF
-,-,TRBV29-1,TRBJ1-2,TGCAGCGTTGAAGACCCGAGGGGTTATGGCTACACCTTC,CSVEDPRGYGYTF
-,once,TRBV10-2,TRBJ2-1,TGCGCCAGCAGCCAATCCTCCTACAATGAGCAGTTCTTC,CASSQSSYNEQFF
-,-,TRBV13,TRBJ2-3,TGTGCCAGCAGCCCAGACCATACGCAGTATTTT,CASSPDHTQYF
TRBD1,-,TRBV12-3/TRBV12-4,TRBJ2-7,TGTGCCAGCAGCCAGGGGGCGAGCGAGCAGTACTTC,CASSQGASEQYF
TRBD1,-,TRBV7-3,TRBJ2-6,TGTGCCAGCAGCCCCCCGGGACAGACGTCTGGGGCCAACGTCCTGACTTTC,CASSPPGQTSGANVLTF
-,-,TRBV11-3,TRBJ2-7,TGTGCCAGCAGCCCCCGGTCGGGGTGGGGGGAGCAGTACTTC,CASSPRSGWGEQYF
TRBD2,-,TRBV29-1,TRBJ2-5,TGCAGCGTTGGTATTGATCGGACTAGCGGGAAAGAGACCCAGTACTTC,CSVGIDRTSGKETQYF
TRBD1,few,TRBV2,TRBJ1-1,TGTGCCAGCAGTGGACAGGGGTACACTGAAGCTTTCTTT,CASSGQGYTEAFF
-,-,TRBV13,TRBJ2-7,TGTGCCAGCAGCTTAGAGGGAGACGAGAGGGCGGGGGAGCAGTACTTC,CASSLEGDERAGEQYF
-,-,TRBV11-2,TRBJ2-7,TGTGCCAGCAGCTTAAGGAGACAGGCCTCCTACGAGCAGTACTTC,CASSLRRQASYEQYF
-,-,TRBV4-3,TRBJ1-2,TGCGCCAGCAGCCAAGATGCGGGAGGGAATACACGTGGCTACACCTTC,CASSQDAGGNTRGYTF